The 18 T cell receptor beta chains presented below share a single source sample, sequenced in a study of blood T cell repertoires in COVID-19. Some clones are missing from TCRdb's copy, which holds only in-frame ones; the method was immunoSEQ multiplex PCR. Among 100,000 to 150,000 clones listed, around 89% were seen once. Sample: peripheral blood. These receptors all stem from a man in his fifties or sixties with COVID-19, enrolled during active disease.

The CDR3 DNA reads as TGTGCCAGCACCCTTTGGGCTTACACCGGGGAGCTGTTTTTT. It encodes CASTLWAYTGELFF. This rearrangement joins TRBV5-8 to TRBJ2-2; D gene uncertain. V shed 6 bases and J shed 3 bases, with 12 bases lying between them. This CDR3 spans 14 amino acids. The germline CDR1 and CDR2 sequences are SGHTS and YDEGEE.

This clone was recorded only once. J is TRBJ2-2 and V is TRBV29-1; 7 nucleotides line up with TRBD2. The length of the CDR3 is 14 residues. Trimming cost V 8 bases and J 5 bases; bases outside gene matches: 11. Germline assignment: CDR1 SQVTM and CDR2 ANQGSEA. The CDR3 DNA is TGCAGCTCTTCCATGGCCGGGGGGACCGGGGAGCTGTTTTTT. It is translated as CSSSMAGGTGELFF.

This sequence joins TRBV27 and TRBJ2-7; D is possibly TRBD1 (5 bases). Germline V gene sequence: CDR1 MNHEY, CDR2 SMNVEV (reference sequence). The CDR3 has 15 residues. The V end lost 2 bases, the J end lost 5 bases, and 16 bases lay between the germline ends. The CDR3 loop is CASSLGAGIRNEQYF. The CDR3 nucleotides are TGTGCCAGCAGTTTAGGGGCAGGGATTAGGAACGAGCAGTACTTC.

The rearrangement links TRBV29-1 to TRBJ1-2; TRBD1 agrees at 7 bases. Germline V lookup: CDR1 SQVTM, CDR2 ANQGSEA. The trim removed 7 bases at V and 1 base at J, leaving 12 bases unmatched. CDR3 length: 15 amino acids. CDR3 in amino acids: CSARGDRVLNYGYTF. In DNA form, the CDR3 reads TGCAGCGCCCGCGGGGACAGAGTCCTTAACTATGGCTACACCTTC.

V usage is TRBV4-3 and J usage is TRBJ2-2; weak D call: TRBD2 (6 bases). Trimming removed 1 base from V and 6 bases from J, with 9 bases in between. The CDR3 totals 14 residues. Germline lookup yields CDR1 LGHNA and CDR2 YSLEER. CDR3 bases: TGCGCCAGCAGCCAAGTCGGGGGATCCGGGGAGCTGTTTTTT. Amino acids: CASSQVGGSGELFF.

In this sample, this clone turned up once. The chain uses TRBV5-5 and TRBJ1-1; D gene ambiguous. The CDR3 has 16 residues. V lost 5 bases, J lost 2 bases, and 19 bases lay in between. Germline V gene lookup returns CDR1 SGHKS and CDR2 YYEKEE (reference sequence). In DNA, the CDR3 is TGTGCCAGCAGTCGCACCACGACGAGGACTAACACTGAAGCTTTCTTT. Translation gives CASSRTTTRTNTEAFF.

The rearrangement joins TRBV5-1 to TRBJ2-5; D is unclear. The CDR3 contains 13 residues. The V gene lost 7 bases and the J gene lost 5 bases, with 15 bases spanning the gap. Germline V CDR1 and CDR2: SGHRS, YFSETQ. CDR3 sequence (DNA): TGCGCCAGCTGTCAGACTCCAGTGGAGACCCAGTACTTC. It codes for CASCQTPVETQYF. Drawing the rest from reference TRBV5-1 and TRBJ2-5, the complete variable domain is KAGVTQTPRYLIKTRGQQVTLSCSPISGHRSVSWYQQTPGQGLQFLFEYFSETQRNKGNFPGRFSGRQFSNSRSEMNVSTLELGDSALYLCASCQTPVETQYFGPGTRLLVL.

This chain's CDR3 is CASREGGQGAYEQYF. In DNA, the CDR3 is TGTGCCAGCCGGGAGGGGGGACAGGGGGCCTACGAGCAGTACTTC. J is TRBJ2-7 and V is TRBV7-2, with 11 positions matching TRBD1. From germline, CDR1 is SGHTA and CDR2 FQGNSA. This CDR3 comprises 15 residues. The J segment lost 2 bases and the V segment lost 8 bases, leaving 8 bases of the junction unmatched.

V gene TRBV4-2 combines with J gene TRBJ1-2, with 7 bases lining up with TRBD1. The CDR3 totals 16 residues. Germline V gene data show CDR1 as LGHNA and CDR2 as YNFKEQ. Losses at the gene ends were 4 bases for V and 2 bases for J; bases not matched to a gene: 10. The CDR3 DNA is TGTGCCAGCAGCCCTCACGGGACAGAGACCAACTATGGCTACACCTTC. Residues: CASSPHGTETNYGYTF.

The chain couples TRBV15 to TRBJ1-1; D gene unclear. The CDR3 has 13 residues. Per the germline V gene, CDR1 is LNHNV and CDR2 is YYDKDF (reference sequence). The ends were cut back, 4 bases at V and 2 bases at J, with 8 bases in the middle. The CDR3 DNA sequence: TGTGCCACCAGCACCTACGTTAACACTGAAGCTTTCTTT. As protein: CATSTYVNTEAFF.

The chain uses TRBV7-8 and TRBJ1-2; 9 positions match TRBD1. The germline CDR1 and CDR2 sequences are SGHVS and FQNEAQ. The V gene end was trimmed by 1 base and the J gene end by 4 bases; junction bases not matched to a gene: 4. This CDR3 is built from 15 residues. The DNA of the CDR3 is TGTGCCAGCAGCTTAGGGGGGACAGGGAGCTATGGCTACACCTTC. It is translated as CASSLGGTGSYGYTF.

The V and J genes are TRBV7-9 and TRBJ2-7; tentatively, D is TRBD1 (6 bases). CDR3 length: 15 amino acids. V gave up 5 bases and J gave up 6 bases, with 20 bases separating them. The germline CDR1 and CDR2 sequences are SEHNR and FQNEAQ (reference sequence). The CDR3 loop reads CASSRPGTQDSEQYF. The CDR3 nucleotides read TGTGCCAGCAGCCGTCCTGGGACACAGGATAGCGAGCAGTACTTC.

V usage is TRBV18 and J usage is TRBJ1-6; D gene ambiguous. The germline V gene has CDR1 KGHSH and CDR2 LQKENI. Trimming shortened V by 0 bases and J by 8 bases, and 11 bases separated the two germline ends. The CDR3 sequence is 15 residues long. The CDR3 DNA reads TGTGCCAGCTCACCACCGGTCCAAGGAGATTCACCCCTCCACTTT. Translating it yields CASSPPVQGDSPLHF.

This chain connects TRBV2 to TRBJ1-1; 8 bases map to TRBD1. The CDR3 totals 16 residues. Germline V gene sequence: CDR1 SNHLY, CDR2 FYNNEI. The V segment lost 0 bases and the J segment 0 bases; nucleotides outside the gene matches: 3. The CDR3 region has the DNA TGTGCCAGCAGTGAAGCGGACAGGGCGTTGAACACTGAAGCTTTCTTT. It codes for CASSEADRALNTEAFF.

The count of this clone is one. The rearrangement joins TRBV7-2 to TRBJ2-2; D uncertain. The CDR3 has 13 residues. Germline V gene data show CDR1 as SGHTA and CDR2 as FQGNSA. The germline V and J ends were trimmed by 1 base and 7 bases, with 7 bases remaining between them. CDR3 residues: CASSLGGDGELFF. As DNA, the CDR3 is TGTGCCAGCAGCTTAGGCGGAGACGGGGAGCTGTTTTTT.

The chain is built from TRBV5-1 and TRBJ2-1; 8 bases are a match to TRBD1. V lost 7 bases, J lost 7 bases, and 16 bases stayed unmatched. The CDR3 has 16 amino acids. CDR1 and CDR2 from the germline V gene are SGHRS and YFSETQ. CDR3 nucleotide sequence: TGCGCCAGCGGAAGAGGACAGGGCGATATTGTGAATGAGCAGTTCTTC. Translation: CASGRGQGDIVNEQFF.

The chain couples TRBV3-1 (or the pseudogene TRBV3-2) to TRBJ1-4, with D possibly matching TRBD1 (5 bases). With 0 bases removed from V and 3 bases from J, the gap between germline ends came to 8 bases. From germline, CDR1 is LGHDT and CDR2 YNNKEL (reference sequence). This CDR3 is 15 amino acids long. The CDR3 protein is CASSQELQANEKLFF. CDR3 bases: TGTGCCAGCAGCCAAGAACTACAGGCTAATGAAAAACTGTTTTTT.

J is TRBJ2-1 and V is TRBV6-1, with TRBD2 identical over 8 bases. CDR3 length: 22 amino acids. V was pared by 0 bases and J by 6 bases, with 25 bases of the junction left unmatched. Germline lookup yields CDR1 MNHNS and CDR2 SASEGT. The CDR3, as DNA: TGTGCCAGCAGTGAAGCGCTGGGCTCCCGTACCCTGGCGGGGGGATCAGGCAATGAGCAGTTCTTC. It translates to CASSEALGSRTLAGGSGNEQFF.